The clone carrying this T cell receptor (beta chain) was counted a few times. Its antigen is undetermined. The sample is drawn from a study of T cell repertoires in cytomegalovirus infection. Study-level background: Recently identified HLA-C-restricted and well-studied HLA-B-restricted CMV epitopes were used. A matching HLA type, together with CMV infection, was signaled by public TCR beta signatures.

The CDR3 contains 14 residues. CDR1 is MNHEY and CDR2 is SMNVEV in the germline V gene (reference sequence). The germline V and J ends were trimmed by 3 bases and 6 bases, with 15 bases remaining between them. TCRdb reprocessed the reads via MiXCR and lists one record per CDR3 protein. The data show about 830,000 distinct CDR3 sequences, with approximately 32% seen just once and around 12% held by the top ten. Whole-study results and caveats: Ex vivo responses were dominated by HLA-C-restricted CMV-specific TCR beta clonotypes. Cumulative public TCR beta family frequency identified carriers of CMV plus the relevant HLA.

The receptor's source is a human donor in good health (CMV status not recorded). Some clones in this sample may be carry-over from other donors' samples. The material was cultured CD8+ T cells from PBMCs, obtained from culture after CMV antigen stimulation. The V gene is TRBV27, the J gene TRBJ2-7; D is ambiguous. The CDR3: CASSLPASNGEQYV. DNA for the CDR3: TGTGCCAGCAGTTTGCCAGCGTCAAATGGCGAGCAGTACGTC.